The sequence of this T cell receptor beta chain was determined in a study of blood T cell repertoires in COVID-19. The table lists this clone with a few counts. Assay: immunoSEQ multiplex PCR; the TCRdb copy retains only in-frame clones and omits some. The sample comprises 140,000 or so clones, 80% to 90% of which are singletons, and roughly two fifths rests with the top ten. The CDR3 loop spans 14 amino acids. Trimming removed 4 bases from V and 3 bases from J; junction bases left unmatched: 7. Germline CDR1 is GTSNPN and CDR2 is SVGIG (reference sequence). The sequence came from a middle-aged man who had recovered from COVID-19. The sample consisted of peripheral blood. The chain couples TRBV30 to TRBJ2-7; TRBD1 agrees at 9 bases. CDR3 in DNA: TGTGCCTGGAATCCCGGGACAGGGCGCTACGAGCAGTACTTC. Its protein is CAWNPGTGRYEQYF.